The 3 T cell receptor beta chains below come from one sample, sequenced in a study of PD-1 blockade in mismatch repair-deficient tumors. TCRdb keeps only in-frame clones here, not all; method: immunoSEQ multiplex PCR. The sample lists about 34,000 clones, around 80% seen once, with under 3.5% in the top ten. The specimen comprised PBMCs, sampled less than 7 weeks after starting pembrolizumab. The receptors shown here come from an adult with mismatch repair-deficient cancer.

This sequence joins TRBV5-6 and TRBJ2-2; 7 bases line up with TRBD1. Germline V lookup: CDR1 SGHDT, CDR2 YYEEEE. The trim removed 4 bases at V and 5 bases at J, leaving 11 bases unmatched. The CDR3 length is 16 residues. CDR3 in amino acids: CASSRIGRGSTGELFF. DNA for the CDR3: TGTGCCAGCAGCCGAATCGGCAGGGGGTCGACCGGGGAGCTGTTTTTT.

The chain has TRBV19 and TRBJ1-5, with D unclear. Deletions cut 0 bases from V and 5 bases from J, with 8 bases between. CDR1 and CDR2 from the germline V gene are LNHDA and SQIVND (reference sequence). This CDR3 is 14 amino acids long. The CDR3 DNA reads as TGTGCCAGTAGTATAGATTTTGAGGATCAGCCCCAGCATTTT. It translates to CASSIDFEDQPQHF.

CDR3 protein: CAWSKGQGSGIQYF. The CDR3 nucleotides are TGTGCCTGGAGTAAGGGACAGGGTAGCGGCATTCAGTACTTC. V gene TRBV30 combines with J gene TRBJ2-4; TRBD1 matches 9 bases. Trimming cost V 2 bases and J 9 bases; bases outside gene matches: 8. This CDR3 region has 14 residues. Germline assignment: CDR1 GTSNPN and CDR2 SVGIG (reference sequence).